This T cell receptor (beta chain) was retrieved from a study of cytomegalovirus exposure and HLA in healthy donors. The PCR made use of 60 Vbeta and 13 Jbeta primers. Measured with immunoSEQ multiplex PCR; TCRdb has only the in-frame clones, and not every one. The data hold more than 150,000 clones, with about 80% observed a single time. V shed 2 bases and J shed 6 bases, with 13 bases lying between them. The V gene's germline CDR1 is MNHNY and CDR2 SVGAGI (reference sequence). There are 15 residues in the CDR3. The sample comprised PBMCs. The clonotype was recovered from a boy between 10 and 17 years old in good health and CMV-seronegative. The chain links TRBV6-6 to TRBJ2-2; D unresolved. DNA of the CDR3: TGTGCCAGCAGTTACGGGCAGGTGCCCCCCGGGGAGCTGTTTTTT. Residues: CASSYGQVPPGELFF.